The 26 T cell receptor beta chains below were found in one sample sequenced in a study of regulatory T cells in long-lasting Graves disease. The sample's time point: newly diagnosed GD, antithyroid drugs for less than 3 months. Preparation of the TCR library used RNA extracted from PBMCs. For TCR beta, libraries came from iRepertoire HTBI primers and Arm-PCR of CDR3 regions. One entry per CDR3 protein, called by TCRdb with MiXCR from the multiplex PCR reads. Of 350,000 to 400,000 distinct CDR3 sequences in the sample, about a sixth are singletons; the top ten hold 22%. The specimen comprised peripheral blood mononuclear cells (PBMCs), sampled at new diagnosis, from a patient treated with antithyroid drugs. The receptors derive from a female donor with Graves disease.

A note on this clonotype: No conserved phenylalanine or tryptophan ends this CDR3, so it is likely a read error. Because the CDR3's place on the DNA is in doubt, the DNA is left out and the CDR3 is given as listed by TCRdb. The chain has TRBV20-1 and TRBJ2-1. CDR1 is DFQATT and CDR2 is SNEGSKA in the germline V gene (reference sequence). Termini included, the CDR3 measures 8 amino acids. This CDR3 reads CSAGRKTA.

This clonotype was detected many times. This rearrangement joins TRBV7-6 to TRBJ1-1, with TRBD1 identical over 7 bases. CDR3 length: 16 amino acids. CDR1 and CDR2 from the germline V gene are SGHVS and FNYEAQ. J gave up 6 bases and V 5 bases, and 15 bases lay outside the gene matches. Here the CDR3 DNA reads TGTGCCAGCAGCCCCCGAGGGACGGGCACAGGGGCTGAAGCTTTCTTT. Encoded protein: CASSPRGTGTGAEAFF.

The genes are TRBV4-1 and TRBJ2-2; D ambiguous. V was trimmed by 4 bases and J by 5 bases, leaving 14 bases between them. This CDR3 has 15 amino acids. Germline assignment: CDR1 MGHRA and CDR2 YSYEKL. The CDR3 protein is CASSPTPRITGELFF. CDR3 DNA sequence: TGCGCCAGCAGCCCTACACCGAGGATTACCGGGGAGCTGTTTTTT.

This clonotype was counted once. The V and J genes are TRBV4-1 and TRBJ1-1, with TRBD1 identical over 9 bases. Germline CDR1 is MGHRA and CDR2 is YSYEKL. The CDR3 has 16 residues. The trim removed 4 bases at V and 2 bases at J, leaving 8 bases unmatched. The CDR3 spells CASSPGQGPGNTEAFF. CDR3 nucleotide sequence: TGCGCCAGCAGCCCCGGACAGGGGCCGGGTAACACTGAAGCTTTCTTT.

Ten or more counts support this clonotype. This rearrangement joins TRBV7-9 to TRBJ1-2; D gene unclear. V was shortened by 3 bases and J by 0 bases, with 14 bases between the two germline ends. The CDR3 contains 16 residues. The germline V gene has CDR1 SEHNR and CDR2 FQNEAQ (reference sequence). The DNA for the CDR3 is TGTGCCAGCAGCTTCGGCCTGCCGGATTCTAACTATGGCTACACCTTC. Translated: CASSFGLPDSNYGYTF.

Regarding this clonotype: A read error may explain this, as a much larger clone is one base away. The chain recombines TRBV6-2 or TRBV6-3 with TRBJ2-5; 11 bases map to TRBD1. The length of the CDR3 is 18 residues. V was pared by 2 bases and J by 6 bases, with 14 bases of the junction left unmatched. The V gene's germline CDR1 is MNHEY and CDR2 SVGEGT. This CDR3 reads CASSYRRGQGAYGKTQYF. The DNA of the CDR3 is TGTGCCAGCAGTTACAGACGAGGACAGGGGGCGTATGGCAAGACCCAGTACTTC.

Remarks on this clonotype: Relative to the germline gene, one junction end is altered; a read error may explain this. This chain connects TRBV10-2 to TRBJ2-5; 9 bases line up with TRBD2. The CDR3 is made up of 14 amino acids. In germline, CDR1 is WSHSY, CDR2 SAAADI. The CDR3 sequence: CASSSGGYQEAQYF. The CDR3 DNA reads TGCGCCAGCAGTAGCGGGGGGTACCAAGAGGCCCAGTACTTC.

The sample holds many counts of this clonotype. The chain employs TRBV20-1 and TRBJ2-4; 8 bases agree with TRBD2. This CDR3 contains 15 residues. Germline trimming cut 0 bases from V and 2 bases from J; bases unmatched to any gene: 3. Per the germline V gene, CDR1 is DFQATT and CDR2 is SNEGSKA (reference sequence). The CDR3 loop reads CSARDGGDSKNIQYF. The CDR3 bases are TGCAGTGCTAGAGACGGGGGGGATTCCAAAAACATTCAGTACTTC.

This clonotype was counted at least ten times. This sequence joins TRBV12-3 or TRBV12-4 and TRBJ1-3; D is unresolved. Trimming removed 9 bases at V and 4 bases at J, with 7 bases between. The CDR3 totals 11 residues. The CDR3 protein is CASSRGNTIYF. CDR3 sequence (DNA): TGTGCCAGTTCGCGCGGAAACACCATATATTTT.

This clonotype turned up a few times. V is TRBV4-2 and J is TRBJ1-2; perhaps TRBD1 as D (5 bases). V was clipped by 0 bases and J by 7 bases, with 12 bases between them. The length of the CDR3 is 14 residues. CDR1 and CDR2 (germline): LGHNA, YNFKEQ. The CDR3, as DNA: TGTGCCAGCAGCCAAGATTTAAGGGGCTGTGGCTACACCTTC. It yields the protein CASSQDLRGCGYTF.

This chain uses TRBV7-3 with TRBJ2-1; 8 bases fit TRBD2. Germline CDR1 and CDR2: SGHTA and FQGTGA. The ends lost 2 bases at V and 8 bases at J; junction bases unmatched: 5. CDR3 length equals 14 residues. The chain's CDR3 is CASSLEGLVDEQFF. DNA of the CDR3: TGTGCCAGCAGCTTAGAGGGACTAGTCGATGAGCAGTTCTTC.

Turning to this clonotype: A clone one base away is much larger, so this may be a read error. The V gene is TRBV9, the J gene TRBJ1-4, with D possibly matching TRBD1 (5 bases). Between the trimmed V and J ends, which lost 5 bases and 5 bases, there was a span of 19 bases. The CDR3 consists of 16 residues. CDR1 SGDLS and CDR2 YYNGEE come from the germline V gene. CDR3 loop: CASRQGLRTSNEKLFF. The CDR3 region has the DNA TGTGCCAGCAGACAAGGCCTGAGGACATCGAATGAAAAACTGTTTTTT.

Only a few counts were recorded for this clonotype. The chain couples TRBV6-1 to TRBJ2-7; 11 bases align to TRBD2. The CDR3 totals 14 residues. Germline-derived CDR1 and CDR2 are MNHNS and SASEGT. V shed 7 bases and J 4 bases; nucleotides not matched to a gene: 6. The CDR3 coding sequence is TGTGCCAGCACCTTACTAGCGGGAGTGTACGAGCAGTACTTC. Amino acids: CASTLLAGVYEQYF.

In this sample, this clonotype turned up many times. The V gene is TRBV28, the J gene TRBJ2-1; D remains unclear. Germline V gives CDR1 MDHEN, CDR2 SYDVKM. V shed 5 bases and J shed 2 bases, with 7 bases lying between them. This CDR3 contains 13 residues. CDR3 protein: CASSEGPYNEQFF. The CDR3 DNA follows: TGTGCCAGCAGTGAAGGGCCCTACAATGAGCAGTTCTTC.

At least ten counts were recorded for this clonotype. The rearrangement uses TRBV28 and TRBJ2-2; perhaps TRBD1 as D (8 bases). V was cut by 3 bases and J by 1 base, with 27 bases left in between. Germline V gene sequence: CDR1 MDHEN, CDR2 SYDVKM. The CDR3 extends over 21 amino acids. CDR3 loop: CASSFPGTGQGGRLNTGELFF. The CDR3 bases are TGTGCCAGCAGTTTCCCGGGGACTGGACAGGGAGGGCGGCTGAACACCGGGGAGCTGTTTTTT.

In its sample, this clonotype was seen many times. The rearrangement uses TRBV2 and TRBJ2-5; D is unresolved. V lost 9 bases and J lost 0, with 11 bases in between. Germline CDR1 SNHLY, CDR2 FYNNEI. The CDR3 contains 13 residues. DNA of the CDR3: TGTGCCAGGACCGCCGACTACCAAGAGACCCAGTACTTC. It yields the protein CARTADYQETQYF.

This clonotype was seen repeatedly, ten times or more. The V call is TRBV2, the J call TRBJ1-6; D might be TRBD1 (6 bases). The CDR3 totals 13 residues. The V end was cut by 8 bases, the J end by 8 bases, with 13 bases between. Germline CDR1 is SNHLY and CDR2 is FYNNEI. The CDR3 DNA reads as TGTGCCAGCGGGGAGACAGGTCATTCACCCCTCCACTTT. Translating gives CASGETGHSPLHF.

This clonotype was counted only a few times. The rearrangement links TRBV29-1 to TRBJ2-1, with 13 bases aligning to TRBD2. This CDR3 has 15 residues. CDR1 is SQVTM, CDR2 ANQGSEA, per germline. The V gene end was trimmed by 2 bases and the J gene end by 9 bases; junction bases not matched to a gene: 7. CDR3 sequence: CSVETLAGGGTEQFF. CDR3 DNA: TGCAGCGTTGAAACACTAGCGGGGGGGGGGACTGAGCAGTTCTTC.

This clonotype was counted many times. The rearrangement links TRBV12-3 or TRBV12-4 to TRBJ2-1, with 10 bases identical to TRBD1. Trimming took 6 bases from V and 1 from J; bases not matched to a gene: 3. There are 15 residues in the CDR3. The CDR3 bases are TGTGCCAGCAGGGACAGGGGGAAGTCCTACAATGAGCAGTTCTTC. This gives the protein CASRDRGKSYNEQFF.

In this sample, this clonotype turned up many times. The chain carries TRBV29-1 and TRBJ2-1; the match to TRBD1 covers 8 bases. This CDR3 is built from 14 residues. The germline CDR1 and CDR2 sequences are SQVTM and ANQGSEA. J gave up 6 bases and V 7 bases, and 11 bases lay outside the gene matches. Written as DNA, the CDR3 is TGCAGCGCTCCTTCCGGGACAGGAGGCAATGAGCAGTTCTTC. Encoded protein: CSAPSGTGGNEQFF.

Ten or more counts support this clonotype. V is TRBV7-9 and J is TRBJ2-5; 15 bases are shared with TRBD2. Germline values: CDR1 SEHNR, CDR2 FQNEAQ (reference sequence). The length of the CDR3 is 19 residues. V gave up 5 bases and J gave up 4 bases; unmatched junction bases: 14. Written as DNA, the CDR3 is TGTGCCAGCAGCCCCGGCAGGACTAGCGGGGGGGCACTGGGAGAGACCCAGTACTTC. This translates into CASSPGRTSGGALGETQYF.

There are many counts of this clonotype. The chain links TRBV6-1 to TRBJ1-5; D is perhaps TRBD1 (5 bases). Deletions cut 4 bases from V and 0 bases from J, with 22 bases between. Looked up from germline, CDR1 is MNHNS and CDR2 is SASEGT. The CDR3 is 19 residues long. The CDR3 is CASSAKRTSRGHSNQPQHF. The CDR3 nucleotides read TGTGCCAGCAGTGCTAAACGGACATCACGAGGGCATAGCAATCAGCCCCAGCATTTT.

The chain has TRBV19 and TRBJ2-2; 11 bases are a match to TRBD1. V was pared by 4 bases and J by 7 bases, with 8 bases of the junction left unmatched. The CDR3 consists of 16 residues. Germline CDR1 reads LNHDA; CDR2 reads SQIVND (reference sequence). The CDR3 sequence: CASSTGTGGSIGELFF. CDR3 bases: TGTGCCAGTAGTACAGGGACAGGGGGATCGATCGGGGAGCTGTTTTTT.

The chain carries TRBV6-1 and TRBJ2-7; 7 positions agree with TRBD1. The CDR3 sequence is 14 residues long. Per germline, CDR1 MNHNS and CDR2 SASEGT. The V and J ends lost 6 bases and 5 bases, in that order; junction bases with no gene match: 10. CDR3 sequence (DNA): TGTGCCAGCAGCCCAGAGACAGGGAGCAACGAGCAGTACTTC. Translating it yields CASSPETGSNEQYF.

This clonotype was observed many times. This chain connects TRBV28 to TRBJ2-3; D is undetermined. Germline V lookup: CDR1 MDHEN, CDR2 SYDVKM. Trimming took off 7 bases at V and 6 bases at J, with 14 bases between the two ends. The CDR3 is 13 amino acids. The CDR3 sequence: CASNFDGPDTQYF. The DNA for the CDR3 is TGTGCCAGCAATTTCGATGGGCCCGATACGCAGTATTTT.

This clonotype was detected many times. The rearrangement links TRBV20-1 to TRBJ1-5, with D hard to call. The ends were cut back, 0 bases at V and 0 bases at J, with 21 bases in the middle. The CDR3 is 19 amino acids. Germline CDR1 reads DFQATT; CDR2 reads SNEGSKA (reference sequence). CDR3 loop: CSARDLRVGRPYSNQPQHF. The CDR3 DNA is TGCAGTGCTAGAGATCTCCGGGTCGGTCGACCTTATAGCAATCAGCCCCAGCATTTT.